This TCR beta chain was found in a study of beta chain features in type 1 diabetes. Study information: On cell yields, gender and age, patients and healthy donors were similar.

Germline assignment: CDR1 MNHNY and CDR2 SVGAGI (reference sequence). This CDR3 contains 13 residues. V shed 5 bases, J shed 6 bases, and the junction held 4 bases outside the gene matches. What was sequenced were expressed TCRB transcripts, since all of the isolated RNA had been reverse transcribed. Using immunoSEQ multiplex PCR, the repertoire was profiled, and TCRdb retains in-frame clones only, with some absent. The repertoire holds 900,000 or so clones, 15% to 20% seen once, with about 0.025% in the top ten. The source is a young woman in good health. Sequenced sample: naive CD4+ T cells from blood. The V call is TRBV6-6, the J call TRBJ1-5; 7 bases line up with TRBD1. Written as DNA, the CDR3 is TGTGCCAGCAGTCAAACAGGGGCTCAGCCCCAGCATTTT. It translates to CASSQTGAQPQHF.